This T cell receptor beta chain was profiled in a study of blood T cell repertoires in COVID-19. Study-wide context: The analysed material was cDNA or gDNA that came from T cells, B-cell-depleted T cells, or PBMCs.

Under the authors' procedure: Amplification from reference gene primers served as the basis for estimated nucleated cell counts. The assay was immunoSEQ multiplex PCR, and TCRdb's table has in-frame clones only and misses some. V, J and clone size are taken as reported in that table, and D and trimming were inferred from the DNA itself. Here the sample spans about 210,000 clones, about 80% being singletons. V lost 4 bases and J lost 4, with 11 bases in between. CDR1 and CDR2 from the germline V gene are SQVTM and ANQGSEA. The CDR3 is 13 amino acids. The origin of this receptor is a man in his 60s with acute or convalescent COVID-19. The gene calls are TRBV29-1 and TRBJ1-5; tentatively, D is TRBD1 (6 bases). What was sequenced was peripheral blood. The DNA for the CDR3 is TGCAGCGTTGCTGGGGGCGGGAATCAGCCCCAGCATTTT. Protein sequence: CSVAGGGNQPQHF.